The following is a TCR beta chain sequence with its context. Losses at the gene ends were 3 bases for V and 4 bases for J; bases not matched to a gene: 4. The V gene's germline CDR1 is SGHRS and CDR2 YFSETQ. CDR3 length: 14 residues. These data come from a study of T cell changes during pregnancy in multiple sclerosis. TCRdb's copy holds only in-frame clones and misses some; the assay was immunoSEQ multiplex PCR. The sample yields some 56,000 clones, approximately 90% seen once. This TCR came from a female donor with multiple sclerosis, enrolled in a pregnancy study. This specimen was CD4+ T cells from peripheral blood mononuclear cells, taken after pregnancy. This chain links TRBV5-1 with TRBJ2-5; 9 bases match TRBD2. The CDR3 protein is CASSYSGGGETQYF. The DNA of the CDR3 is TGCGCCAGCAGCTATAGCGGGGGAGGAGAGACCCAGTACTTC.